The next 21 T cell receptor beta chains were all read from a single sample in a study of neoadjuvant nivolumab and ipilimumab in lung cancer. TCRdb's copy holds only in-frame clones and misses some; the assay was immunoSEQ multiplex PCR. The sample shows over 25,000 clones, about 78% of them seen only once. Sample: tumor tissue, taken after neoadjuvant nivolumab, alone or with ipilimumab, at or shortly before surgery. Receptor source: an adult with non-small cell lung cancer.

V usage is TRBV7-9 and J usage is TRBJ2-3, with TRBD2 matching 8 bases. This CDR3 is built from 16 residues. J lost 6 bases, V lost 3 bases, and 11 bases had no gene match. Germline V lookup: CDR1 SEHNR, CDR2 FQNEAQ (reference sequence). The CDR3 here is CASSFHGTRVGDTQYF. The DNA of the CDR3 is TGTGCCAGCAGCTTCCACGGGACTAGGGTCGGGGATACGCAGTATTTT.

This clone is medium-sized in the sample. The V call is TRBV9, the J call TRBJ1-2; no clear D gene. The CDR3 is 11 amino acids. Germline values: CDR1 SGDLS, CDR2 YYNGEE. V lost 4 bases and J 8 bases, leaving 9 bases between the germline ends. CDR3 loop: CASSPPNGYTF. CDR3 DNA: TGTGCCAGCAGCCCTCCGAACGGCTACACCTTC.

The rearrangement uses TRBV6-5 and TRBJ1-1; the D gene is possibly TRBD1 (5 bases). Germline V gene data show CDR1 as MNHEY and CDR2 as SVGAGI. V lost 8 bases, J lost 0 bases, and 13 bases lay in between. CDR3 length equals 14 residues. CDR3 coding DNA: TGTGCCAGCTTCGGCGGGGCATTGAACACTGAAGCTTTCTTT. Translated: CASFGGALNTEAFF.

This clone was picked up one time. The chain recombines TRBV7-9 with TRBJ1-2; no firm D call. V was pared by 5 bases and J by 4 bases, with 17 bases between. Germline assignment: CDR1 SEHNR and CDR2 FQNEAQ (reference sequence). The CDR3 length is 15 residues. CDR3 protein: CASSKGGIALYGYTF. The CDR3 DNA reads TGTGCCAGCAGCAAGGGTGGTATAGCCCTCTATGGCTACACCTTC.

The chain employs TRBV7-2 and TRBJ2-4; the D call may be TRBD1 or TRBD2 (5 bases each). CDR3 length equals 13 residues. CDR1 and CDR2 from the germline V gene are SGHTA and FQGNSA. V lost 2 bases to trimming and J lost 7 bases, with 9 bases between them. The CDR3 loop reads CASSLNGANIQYF. In DNA form, the CDR3 reads TGTGCCAGCAGCTTAAACGGGGCGAACATTCAGTACTTC.

The chain uses TRBV6-5 and TRBJ2-7; D is possibly TRBD1 (6 bases). Germline CDR1 is MNHEY and CDR2 is SVGAGI. The CDR3 totals 14 residues. V was clipped by 5 bases and J by 2 bases, with 13 bases between them. The CDR3 DNA sequence: TGTGCCAGCAGTGGCCCCGGGACAACCTACGAGCAGTACTTC. Translating it yields CASSGPGTTYEQYF.

The chain recombines TRBV5-4 with TRBJ2-3, with no clear D. From germline, CDR1 is SGHNT and CDR2 YYREEE (reference sequence). The germline V and J ends were trimmed by 2 bases and 4 bases, with 11 bases remaining between them. This CDR3 is 14 amino acids long. CDR3 nucleotides: TGTGCCAGCAGCTTAGAGGCAGCCGCAGATACGCAGTATTTT. This codes for CASSLEAAADTQYF.

The rearrangement joins TRBV30 to TRBJ2-3, with 9 bases fitting TRBD2. Germline assignment: CDR1 GTSNPN and CDR2 SVGIG (reference sequence). V shed 5 bases, J shed 0 bases, and the junction held 12 bases outside the gene matches. This CDR3 is built from 17 residues. The CDR3 region is CAWDDWRGGQSTDTQYF. CDR3 bases: TGTGCCTGGGACGACTGGCGGGGGGGCCAGAGCACAGATACGCAGTATTTT.

The chain combines TRBV4-2 with TRBJ1-2; D unresolved. Germline CDR1 reads LGHNA; CDR2 reads YNFKEQ. V lost 0 bases and J lost 1, with 6 bases in between. This CDR3 region has 14 residues. CDR3 DNA: TGTGCCAGCAGCCAAGAGACGGGTAACTATGGCTACACCTTC. Its protein is CASSQETGNYGYTF.

This chain links TRBV18 with TRBJ2-7; the D gene is possibly TRBD1 (5 bases). Trimming stripped 1 base from V and 6 bases from J, with 16 bases between. There are 15 residues in the CDR3. Germline CDR1 is KGHSH and CDR2 is LQKENI. The chain's CDR3 is CASSPLRGSLGEQYF. The CDR3 bases are TGTGCCAGCTCACCACTAAGGGGAAGTCTGGGCGAGCAGTACTTC.

The chain has TRBV6-5 and TRBJ1-2; maybe TRBD1 (6 bases). The germline gives CDR1 MNHEY, CDR2 SVGAGI. The germline V and J ends were trimmed by 6 bases and 8 bases, with 22 bases remaining between them. This CDR3 has 15 residues. Written as DNA, the CDR3 is TGTGCCAGCAGACCCCCCGACGGGGGGGCGGGCGGCTACACCTTC. Protein sequence: CASRPPDGGAGGYTF.

The rearrangement joins TRBV9 to TRBJ2-2; D is uncertain. This CDR3 comprises 13 residues. Looked up from germline, CDR1 is SGDLS and CDR2 is YYNGEE. Trimming stripped 3 bases from V and 7 bases from J, with 10 bases between. The CDR3, as DNA: TGTGCCAGCAGCGGTCAAGATGGCGGGGAGCTGTTTTTT. Its protein is CASSGQDGGELFF.

The chain links TRBV6-5 to TRBJ2-3; either TRBD1 or TRBD2 may supply D (6 bases each). The CDR3 totals 14 residues. Trimming stripped 2 bases from V and 3 bases from J, with 9 bases between. Germline V CDR1 and CDR2: MNHEY, SVGAGI. CDR3 residues: CASSYRRGTDTQYF. The CDR3 nucleotides read TGTGCCAGCAGTTACCGGAGGGGGACAGATACGCAGTATTTT.

The genes are TRBV4-1 and TRBJ2-1, with 8 positions matching TRBD1. Germline CDR1 and CDR2: MGHRA and YSYEKL. With 3 bases clipped from V and 2 bases from J, the junction kept 9 bases outside the gene matches. The CDR3 spans 17 residues. The CDR3 here is CASSQFEGTGPYNEQFF. As DNA, the CDR3 is TGCGCCAGCAGCCAGTTCGAGGGGACAGGCCCCTACAATGAGCAGTTCTTC.

The rearrangement joins TRBV5-1 to TRBJ1-6; the match to TRBD1 covers 8 bases. CDR3 length equals 18 residues. CDR1 is SGHRS, CDR2 YFSETQ, per germline. V trimming: 0 bases; J trimming: 5 bases; junction bases outside the gene matches: 10. CDR3 amino acids: CASSLAGQGAANNSPLHF. CDR3 DNA: TGCGCCAGCAGCTTGGCCGGGCAGGGGGCAGCAAATAATTCACCCCTCCACTTT.

The chain carries TRBV7-9 and TRBJ1-2; possible D gene TRBD1, 6 bases. Trimming took off 4 bases at V and 6 bases at J, with 18 bases between the two ends. This CDR3 has 15 amino acids. Germline V gene lookup returns CDR1 SEHNR and CDR2 FQNEAQ (reference sequence). The CDR3 DNA reads as TGTGCCAGCAGCTCAGCAAAGGGGGTGATTCATGGCTACACCTTC. Its translation is CASSSAKGVIHGYTF.

This clone has just one count. At one end the junction does not follow the germline gene, possibly because of a read error. The chain employs TRBV7-9 and TRBJ2-5; tentative D call: TRBD1 (5 bases). This CDR3 spans 14 amino acids. CDR1 SEHNR and CDR2 FQNEAQ come from the germline V gene (reference sequence). CDR3 nucleotides: TGTGCCAGCAGCTCCAGGGAAAACCAAGAGATCCAGTACTTC. This sequence encodes CASSSRENQEIQYF.

The chain employs TRBV30 and TRBJ1-2; D possibly corresponds to TRBD1 (6 bases). Trimming stripped 4 bases from V and 4 bases from J, with 10 bases between. Germline V lookup: CDR1 GTSNPN, CDR2 SVGIG (reference sequence). The CDR3 runs 12 residues. The CDR3 loop reads CAWTTGTYGYTF. CDR3 DNA: TGTGCCTGGACTACAGGGACCTATGGCTACACCTTC.

CDR3 loop: CASSLVSGAEAFF. In DNA form, the CDR3 reads TGTGCCAGCAGCTTAGTGTCGGGGGCTGAAGCTTTCTTT. J is TRBJ1-1 and V is TRBV7-8, with D possibly matching TRBD1 (5 bases). Trimming took off 1 base at V and 6 bases at J, with 9 bases between the two ends. In germline, CDR1 is SGHVS, CDR2 FQNEAQ. This CDR3 contains 13 residues.

DNA of the CDR3: TGTGCCAGCAGTTACAGGGAACATCAGCCCCAGCATTTT. Translating it yields CASSYREHQPQHF. The genes are TRBV6-5 and TRBJ1-5; D gene ambiguous. V shed 2 bases and J shed 5 bases, with 7 bases lying between them. Germline CDR1 reads MNHEY; CDR2 reads SVGAGI. The CDR3 consists of 13 residues.

The gene calls are TRBV10-3 and TRBJ1-1; the D is unclear. CDR3 length: 12 amino acids. Trimming removed 6 bases from V and 7 bases from J, with 12 bases in between. Germline loops: CDR1 ENHRY, CDR2 SYGVKD. CDR3 bases: TGTGCCATCAGCCCAGCCCGTTATGAAGCTTTCTTT. This gives the protein CAISPARYEAFF.